These T cell receptor beta chains were read from a single sample in a study of CD8 T cells in ankylosing spondylitis. TCRdb ran MiXCR on the 5' RACE reads and lists one entry per CDR3 protein. The repertoire consists of 380,000 or so distinct CDR3 sequences, with approximately 20% occurring once and the leading ten covering around 14%. Sequenced: blood, either unsorted or a sorted T cell fraction (not recorded which). Source of these receptors: a male donor with ankylosing spondylitis or in good health (not recorded which). The CDR3 runs from the conserved cysteine through the conserved F or W. Fields, in order: J gene, D gene, clone size, V gene, CDR3 length, CDR3 protein, CDR3 DNA. A D gene is named only where the DNA matches it firmly. Clone size is stated in some rows and not others, as once, few, many or a class when expanded.

>TRBJ2-7|-|-|TRBV5-1|15
CASRVTANPTYEQYF
TGCGCCAGCAGAGTTACAGCTAATCCTACCTACGAGCAGTACTTC
>TRBJ2-1|-|-|TRBV25-1|12
CASSESRYEQFF
TGTGCCAGCAGTGAATCCCGGTATGAGCAGTTCTTC
>TRBJ2-5|TRBD1|-|TRBV15|16
CATSRESAGGRETQYF
TGTGCCACCAGCAGAGAATCAGCAGGGGGCCGAGAGACCCAGTACTTC
>TRBJ1-2|-|many|TRBV29-1|11
CSVGSSIGYTF
TGCAGCGTTGGGTCGTCTATCGGCTACACCTTC
>TRBJ2-1|-|-|TRBV29-1|10
CSVGGNEQFF
TGCAGCGTTGGTGGGAATGAGCAGTTCTTC
>TRBJ2-1|TRBD2|few|TRBV7-2|14
CGTGGPLSYNEQFF
TGTGGCACGGGGGGGCCCCTCTCTTACAATGAGCAGTTCTTC
>TRBJ1-6|TRBD1|few|TRBV20-1|14
CSARNRDRGVPLHF
TGCAGTGCGAGAAACCGGGACAGGGGGGTCCCCCTCCACTTT
>TRBJ2-2|TRBD1|few|TRBV12-3/TRBV12-4|12
CALKGAAGELFF
TGTGCCTTGAAGGGGGCGGCCGGGGAGCTGTTTTTT
>TRBJ2-5|-|few|TRBV4-1|12
CASSQDMETQYF
TGCGCCAGCAGCCAAGATATGGAGACCCAGTACTTC
>TRBJ2-1|-|many|TRBV14|15
CASSQAHSGYNEQFF
TGTGCCAGCAGCCAAGCCCACTCAGGGTACAATGAGCAGTTCTTC
>TRBJ2-2|-|many|TRBV12-3/TRBV12-4|15
CASSLIKVGTGELFF
TGTGCCAGCAGTTTAATTAAAGTGGGAACCGGGGAGCTGTTTTTT
>TRBJ2-3|-|few|TRBV5-5|14
CASSLVGELDTQYF
TGTGCCAGCAGCTTGGTTGGCGAGTTAGATACGCAGTATTTT
>TRBJ2-3|TRBD1|-|TRBV28|17
CASSLYGTGASTDTQYF
TGTGCCAGCAGTCTATACGGGACAGGGGCTAGCACAGATACGCAGTATTTT
>TRBJ1-1|-|few|TRBV29-1|13
CSVSDGMNTEAFF
TGCAGCGTAAGCGATGGTATGAACACTGAAGCTTTCTTT
>TRBJ2-1|TRBD2|-|TRBV11-2|18
CASSLRATGGAVYNEQFF
TGTGCCAGCAGCCTCCGGGCTACCGGGGGGGCGGTCTACAATGAGCAGTTCTTC
>TRBJ2-2|-|few|TRBV29-1|14
CSVEDTPSTGELFF
TGCAGCGTTGAGGACACACCGAGCACCGGGGAGCTGTTTTTT
>TRBJ2-7|-|-|TRBV4-1|16
CASSQSKETGSYEQYF
TGCGCCAGCAGCCAATCTAAGGAGACAGGTTCCTACGAGCAGTACTTC
>TRBJ2-7|-|-|TRBV7-9|15
CASSPRGPHGYEQYF
TGTGCCAGCAGCCCTCGAGGACCTCACGGGTACGAGCAGTACTTC
>TRBJ2-7|-|-|TRBV5-1|14
CASSLVNPTYEQYF
TGCGCCAGCAGCTTGGTAAATCCCACCTACGAGCAGTACTTC
>TRBJ1-2|TRBD1|-|TRBV4-1|15
CASSPPGTGGYGYTF
TGCGCCAGCAGCCCCCCCGGGACAGGCGGCTATGGCTACACCTTC
>TRBJ2-7|-|few|TRBV11-2|14
CASSLGSMWYEQYF
TGTGCCAGCAGCTTAGGTAGCATGTGGTACGAGCAGTACTTC
>TRBJ1-1|-|-|TRBV6-6|12
CASSHDGPGAFF
TGTGCCAGCAGTCACGACGGCCCTGGGGCTTTCTTT
>TRBJ2-7|TRBD1|-|TRBV7-9|15
CASSLLTGTDYEQYF
TGTGCCAGCAGCTTATTGACCGGGACAGACTACGAGCAGTACTTC
>TRBJ2-5|TRBD2|-|TRBV12-3/TRBV12-4|16
CASNRIGGGAGETQYF
TGTGCCAGCAATCGTATCGGCGGGGGGGCAGGAGAGACCCAGTACTTC